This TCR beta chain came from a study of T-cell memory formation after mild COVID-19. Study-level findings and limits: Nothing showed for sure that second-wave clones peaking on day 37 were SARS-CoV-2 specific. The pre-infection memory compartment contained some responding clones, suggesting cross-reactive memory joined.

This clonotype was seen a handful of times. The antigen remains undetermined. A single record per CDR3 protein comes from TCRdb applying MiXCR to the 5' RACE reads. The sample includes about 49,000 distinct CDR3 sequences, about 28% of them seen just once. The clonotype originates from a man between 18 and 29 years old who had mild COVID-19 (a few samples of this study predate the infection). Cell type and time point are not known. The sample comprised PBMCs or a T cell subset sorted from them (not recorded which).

The CDR3 nucleotides are TGTGCCAGCAGCCATTCCGTCAACGGGGACATTCAGTACTTC. Protein sequence: CASSHSVNGDIQYF. This chain joins TRBV11-2 and TRBJ2-4, with D perhaps matching TRBD2 (5 bases). This CDR3 has 14 amino acids. Trimming removed 5 bases at V and 8 bases at J, with 16 bases between. CDR1 SGHAT and CDR2 FQNNGV come from the germline V gene. Together with reference TRBV11-2 and TRBJ2-4, the CDR3 gives the full variable domain: EAGVAQSPRYKIIEKRQSVAFWCNPISGHATLYWYQQILGQGPKLLIQFQNNGVVDDSQLPKDRFSAERLKGVDSTLKIQPAKLEDSAVYLCASSHSVNGDIQYFGAGTRLSVL.